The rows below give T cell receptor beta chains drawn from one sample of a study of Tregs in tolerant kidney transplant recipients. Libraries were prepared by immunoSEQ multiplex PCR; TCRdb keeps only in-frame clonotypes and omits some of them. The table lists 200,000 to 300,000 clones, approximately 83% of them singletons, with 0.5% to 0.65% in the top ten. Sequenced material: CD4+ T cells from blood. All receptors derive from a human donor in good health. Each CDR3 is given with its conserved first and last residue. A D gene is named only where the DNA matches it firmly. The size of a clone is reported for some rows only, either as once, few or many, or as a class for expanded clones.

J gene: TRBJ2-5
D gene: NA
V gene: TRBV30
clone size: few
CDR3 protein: CAWRRGGMRETQYF
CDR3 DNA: TGTGCCTGGAGGAGGGGAGGAATGCGAGAGACCCAGTACTTC

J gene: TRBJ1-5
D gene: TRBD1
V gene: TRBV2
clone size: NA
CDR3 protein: CASSESGQGIVQPQHF
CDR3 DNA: TGTGCCAGCTCGGAATCGGGACAGGGTATTGTCCAGCCCCAGCATTTT

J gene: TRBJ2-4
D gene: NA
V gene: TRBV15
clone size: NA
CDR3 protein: CATSRDTGTAKNIQYF
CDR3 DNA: TGTGCCACCAGCAGAGATACAGGGACAGCCAAAAACATTCAGTACTTC

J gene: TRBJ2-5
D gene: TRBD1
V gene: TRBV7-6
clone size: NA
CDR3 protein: CASSLGQANNQETQYF
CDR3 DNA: TGTGCCAGCAGCCTGGGACAGGCTAATAACCAAGAGACCCAGTACTTC

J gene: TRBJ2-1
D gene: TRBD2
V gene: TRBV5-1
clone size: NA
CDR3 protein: CASSLDGRTGYNEQFF
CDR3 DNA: TGCGCCAGCAGCTTGGACGGGAGGACGGGCTACAATGAGCAGTTCTTC

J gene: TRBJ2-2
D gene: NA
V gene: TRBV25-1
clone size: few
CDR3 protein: CASSLGSRAGELFF
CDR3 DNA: TGTGCCAGCAGTCTGGGGTCGAGAGCCGGGGAGCTGTTTTTT

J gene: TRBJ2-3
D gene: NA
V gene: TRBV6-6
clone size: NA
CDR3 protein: CASSVGSSAVDTQYF
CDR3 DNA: TGTGCCAGCAGTGTAGGGAGTTCGGCGGTAGATACGCAGTATTTT

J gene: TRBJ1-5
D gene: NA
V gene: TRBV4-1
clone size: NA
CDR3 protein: CASSQWTENQPQHF
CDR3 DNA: TGCGCCAGCAGCCAATGGACAGAAAATCAGCCCCAGCATTTT

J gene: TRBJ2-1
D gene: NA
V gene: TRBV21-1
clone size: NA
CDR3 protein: CASQGGLARVVEQFF
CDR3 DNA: TGTGCCAGCCAGGGGGGACTAGCGCGGGTGGTCGAGCAGTTCTTC

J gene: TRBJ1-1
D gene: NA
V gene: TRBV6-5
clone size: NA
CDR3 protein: CASSSLTGNTEAFF
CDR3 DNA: TGTGCCAGCAGCTCCCTGACGGGGAACACTGAAGCTTTCTTT

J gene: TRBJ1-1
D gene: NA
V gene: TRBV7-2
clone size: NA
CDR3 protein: CASSRLLTNTEAFF
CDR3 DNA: TGTGCCAGCAGCCGACTTCTGACGAACACTGAAGCTTTCTTT

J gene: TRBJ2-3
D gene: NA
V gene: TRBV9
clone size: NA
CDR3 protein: CASSPQAITSTDTQYF
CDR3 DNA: TGTGCCAGCAGCCCCCAGGCGATTACTAGCACAGATACGCAGTATTTT

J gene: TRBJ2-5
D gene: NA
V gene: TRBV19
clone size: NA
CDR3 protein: CASSIDWGPQETQYF
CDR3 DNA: TGTGCCAGTAGTATAGATTGGGGACCACAAGAGACCCAGTACTTC

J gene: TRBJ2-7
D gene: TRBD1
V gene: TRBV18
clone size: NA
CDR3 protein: CASSPGQGSTYEQYF
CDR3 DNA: TGTGCCAGCTCACCCGGACAGGGGTCCACCTACGAGCAGTACTTC

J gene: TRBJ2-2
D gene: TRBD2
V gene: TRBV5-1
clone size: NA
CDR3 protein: CASSLAVASGPGELFF
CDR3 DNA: TGCGCCAGCAGCTTGGCCGTTGCTAGCGGTCCCGGGGAGCTGTTTTTT

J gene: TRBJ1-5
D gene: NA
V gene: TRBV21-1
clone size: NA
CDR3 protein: CASSTKQGSNQPQHF
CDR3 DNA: TGTGCCAGCAGCACGAAACAGGGTAGCAATCAGCCCCAGCATTTT

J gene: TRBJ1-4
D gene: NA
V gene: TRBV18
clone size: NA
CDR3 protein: CASSRQGHEKLFF
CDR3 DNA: TGTGCCAGCTCACGGCAGGGGCATGAAAAACTGTTTTTT

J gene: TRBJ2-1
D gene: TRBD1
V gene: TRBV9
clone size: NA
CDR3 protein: CASSARDRAREQFF
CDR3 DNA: TGTGCCAGCAGCGCCCGGGACAGGGCAAGAGAGCAGTTCTTC

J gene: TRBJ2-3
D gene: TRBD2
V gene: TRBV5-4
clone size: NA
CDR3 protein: CASSLPSGNTDTQYF
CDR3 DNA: TGTGCCAGCAGCTTGCCTAGCGGGAACACAGATACGCAGTATTTT

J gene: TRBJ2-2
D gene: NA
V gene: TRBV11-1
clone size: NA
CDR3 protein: CASSLDRANTGELFF
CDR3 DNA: TGTGCCAGCAGCTTAGATAGGGCGAACACCGGGGAGCTGTTTTTT

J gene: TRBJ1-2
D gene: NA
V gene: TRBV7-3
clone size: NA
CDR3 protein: CASSRGANYGYTF
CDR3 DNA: TGTGCCAGCAGCCGCGGGGCTAACTATGGCTACACCTTC

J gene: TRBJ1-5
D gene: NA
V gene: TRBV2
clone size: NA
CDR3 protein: CASSEGTDSNQPQHF
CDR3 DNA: TGTGCCAGCAGTGAAGGGACAGATAGCAATCAGCCCCAGCATTTT

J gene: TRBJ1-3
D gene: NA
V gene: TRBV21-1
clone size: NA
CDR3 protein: CASSKDGKNCSGNTIYF
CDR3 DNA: TGTGCCAGCAGCAAGGACGGGAAAAATTGCTCTGGAAACACCATATATTTT

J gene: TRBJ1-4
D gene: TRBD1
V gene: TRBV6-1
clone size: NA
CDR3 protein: CASSGWTGAASEKLFF
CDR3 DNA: TGTGCCAGCAGTGGGTGGACAGGGGCGGCGAGTGAAAAACTGTTTTTT

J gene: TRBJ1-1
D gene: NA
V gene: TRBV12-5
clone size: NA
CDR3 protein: CASRERNTEAFF
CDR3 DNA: TGTGCTTCTAGGGAGCGGAACACTGAAGCTTTCTTT

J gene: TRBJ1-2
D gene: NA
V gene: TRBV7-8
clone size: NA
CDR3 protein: CASSLSGRNYGYTF
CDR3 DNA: TGTGCCAGCAGCTTATCTGGACGGAACTATGGCTACACCTTC

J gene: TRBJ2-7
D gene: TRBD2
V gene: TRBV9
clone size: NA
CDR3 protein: CARGLAGSPSSYEQYF
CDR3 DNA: TGTGCCCGGGGGCTAGCGGGTTCCCCCAGCTCCTACGAGCAGTACTTC

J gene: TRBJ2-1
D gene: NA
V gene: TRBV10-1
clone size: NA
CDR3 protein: CASSEGARNEQFF
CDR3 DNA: TGCGCCAGCAGTGAGGGCGCAAGGAATGAGCAGTTCTTC

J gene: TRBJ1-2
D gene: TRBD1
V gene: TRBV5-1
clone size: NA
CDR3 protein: CASRLGQNDIYGYTF
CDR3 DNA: TGCGCCAGCAGGCTGGGACAGAATGATATCTATGGCTACACCTTC

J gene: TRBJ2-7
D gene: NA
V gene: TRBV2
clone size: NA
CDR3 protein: CASSGDRPSSYEQYF
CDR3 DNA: TGTGCCAGCAGCGGAGACAGGCCAAGCTCCTACGAGCAGTACTTC

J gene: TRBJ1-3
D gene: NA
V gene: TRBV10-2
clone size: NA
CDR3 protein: CASSESGTLGNTIYF
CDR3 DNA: TGCGCCAGCAGTGAGTCCGGGACACTTGGAAACACCATATATTTT

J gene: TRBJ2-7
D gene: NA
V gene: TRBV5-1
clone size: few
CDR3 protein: CASSLRGPSYEQYF
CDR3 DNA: TGCGCCAGCAGCCTTCGAGGCCCCTCCTACGAGCAGTACTTC

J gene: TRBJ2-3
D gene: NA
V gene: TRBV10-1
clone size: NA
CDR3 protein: CASSKQKPGSADTQYF
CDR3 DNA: TGCGCCAGCAGTAAGCAAAAACCGGGGTCAGCAGATACGCAGTATTTT

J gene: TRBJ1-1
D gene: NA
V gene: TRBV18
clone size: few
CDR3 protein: CASYTGLGTEAFF
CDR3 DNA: TGTGCCAGCTACACAGGGTTAGGCACTGAAGCTTTCTTT

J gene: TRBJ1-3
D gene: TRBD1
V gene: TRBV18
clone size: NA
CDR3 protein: CASSPRDRGPGNTIYF
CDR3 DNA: TGTGCCAGCTCACCAAGGGACAGGGGGCCCGGAAACACCATATATTTT

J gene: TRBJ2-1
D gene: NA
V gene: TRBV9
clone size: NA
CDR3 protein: CASSVGSGYNEQFF
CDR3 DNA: TGTGCCAGCAGCGTAGGTAGCGGCTACAATGAGCAGTTCTTC

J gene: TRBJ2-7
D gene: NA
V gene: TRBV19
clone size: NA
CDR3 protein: CASSIGRDPYEQYF
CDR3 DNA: TGTGCCAGTAGTATCGGCCGAGACCCCTACGAGCAGTACTTC

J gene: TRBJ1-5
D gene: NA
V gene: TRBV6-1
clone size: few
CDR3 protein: CASSVLSYSNQPQHF
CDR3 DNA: TGTGCCAGCAGTGTTCTCTCATATAGCAATCAGCCCCAGCATTTT

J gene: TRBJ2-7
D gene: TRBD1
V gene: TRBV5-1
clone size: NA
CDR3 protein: CASSRTGGRYEQYF
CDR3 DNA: TGCGCCAGCAGCCGGACAGGGGGCCGCTACGAGCAGTACTTC

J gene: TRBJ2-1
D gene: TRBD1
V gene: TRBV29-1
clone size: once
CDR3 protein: CSVRQGFYYNEQFF
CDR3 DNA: TGCAGCGTCCGACAGGGATTCTACTACAATGAGCAGTTCTTC